Described below is a single T cell receptor (beta chain) sequence and its context. These data are taken from a study of blood T cell repertoires in COVID-19. Here immunoSEQ multiplex PCR was the method, and the copy in TCRdb shows in-frame clones only, minus some. This sample carries some 190,000 clones, 60% to 85% of them seen once, and the ten largest clones take roughly 8.7%. The junction had 14 bases not matched to a gene; V was cut back by 4 bases and J by 9 bases. The CDR3 sequence is 15 residues long. From germline, CDR1 is SGDLS and CDR2 YYNGEE. Sequencing used peripheral blood. This sequence originates from a woman between 45 and 60 years old with active or convalescent COVID-19. The V and J genes are TRBV9 and TRBJ2-3, with 7 positions matching TRBD2. DNA of the CDR3: TGTGCCAGCAGCCCGCCGGGGGGTTTGGGAGAGACGCAGTATTTT. Translation: CASSPPGGLGETQYF.